Listed below are T cell receptor beta chains from one sample, sequenced in a study of cytomegalovirus exposure and HLA in healthy donors. Generated by immunoSEQ multiplex PCR, the TCRdb table keeps only in-frame clones and is missing some. This repertoire shows 150,000 to 190,000 clones, roughly 82% found once; its top ten account for about 6.1%. The sample consisted of PBMCs. The receptors stem from a woman aged 45-65 years in good health and CMV-seropositive. Each CDR3 is given with its conserved first and last residue. Fields, in order: V gene, J gene, clone size, D gene, CDR3 protein, CDR3 DNA. A D gene is named only where the DNA matches it firmly. Expanded clones get a size class; other rows say once, few or many, or leave the size out.

TRBV6-5	TRBJ1-4	-	-	CASSYGQNNEKLFF	TGTGCCAGCAGTTACGGACAGAATAATGAAAAACTGTTTTTT
TRBV5-1	TRBJ2-7	-	-	CASRRDSYEQYF	TGCGCCAGCAGACGAGACAGCTACGAGCAGTACTTC
TRBV6-6	TRBJ1-1	-	TRBD1	CAIGQGMNTEAFF	TGTGCCATCGGACAGGGGATGAACACTGAAGCTTTCTTT
TRBV4-3	TRBJ2-1	-	TRBD2	CASSQEGLADYNEQFF	TGCGCCAGCAGCCAAGAGGGACTAGCGGATTACAATGAGCAGTTCTTC
TRBV6-1	TRBJ2-7	-	TRBD1	CASRVGQGNYEQYF	TGTGCCAGCAGGGTTGGACAGGGAAACTACGAGCAGTACTTC
TRBV29-1	TRBJ1-1	once	-	CSVEKEMNTEAFF	TGCAGCGTTGAAAAGGAGATGAACACTGAAGCTTTCTTT
TRBV25-1	TRBJ1-1	-	-	CASSEYGNTEAFF	TGTGCCAGCAGTGAATACGGGAACACTGAAGCTTTCTTT
TRBV27	TRBJ1-2	-	TRBD1	CATKTRTGPVTF	TGTGCCACCAAAACTCGGACAGGGCCTGTAACCTTC
TRBV19	TRBJ1-2	-	TRBD1	CASIPSRGANYGYTF	TGTGCCAGTATTCCATCCAGGGGGGCTAACTATGGCTACACCTTC
TRBV11-2	TRBJ1-2	-	-	CASKGPTGDGYTF	TGTGCCAGCAAGGGTCCTACAGGAGATGGCTACACCTTC
TRBV9	TRBJ2-2	-	-	CASSELGSPNTGELFF	TGTGCCAGCTCCGAACTGGGCAGCCCAAACACCGGGGAGCTGTTTTTT
TRBV7-6	TRBJ2-7	-	-	CASSPEALSYEQYF	TGTGCCAGCAGCCCTGAGGCACTCTCCTACGAGCAGTACTTC
TRBV5-1	TRBJ2-1	-	-	CASSSGGNEQFF	TGCGCCAGCAGCTCGGGTGGGAATGAGCAGTTCTTC